The 14 T cell receptor beta chains given below trace back to one sample, sequenced in a study of early T cells in non-severe SARS-CoV-2 infection. TCRdb redid the calling of the 5' RACE reads with MiXCR, one entry per CDR3 protein. The sample records 65,000 to 70,000 distinct CDR3 sequences, 9% to 15% being singletons. The specimen was whole blood. The receptors stem from an adult who was a healthcare worker with PCR-confirmed SARS-CoV-2 infection or an uninfected control (not recorded which).

This chain uses TRBV3-1 with TRBJ2-1, with D possibly TRBD1 on 7 matching bases. V lost 4 bases and J lost 5, with 12 bases in between. This CDR3 region has 14 residues. Germline lookup yields CDR1 LGHDT and CDR2 YNNKEL (reference sequence). The CDR3 DNA follows: TGTGCCAGCAGCCTACGCAGGGGGGACAATGAGCAGTTCTTC. Translating it yields CASSLRRGDNEQFF.

This clonotype was seen ten or more times. This chain connects TRBV10-3 to TRBJ1-5, with 8 bases that match TRBD1. The junction had 5 bases not matched to a gene; V was cut back by 0 bases and J by 7 bases. This CDR3 comprises 15 residues. Germline CDR1 ENHRY, CDR2 SYGVKD. The chain's CDR3 is CAISESTGVRQPQHF. The CDR3 coding sequence is TGTGCCATCAGTGAGTCGACAGGGGTACGGCAGCCCCAGCATTTT.

This clonotype was counted a few times. This chain joins TRBV9 and TRBJ2-7; D remains ambiguous. The CDR3 is 13 amino acids. Germline V gene sequence: CDR1 SGDLS, CDR2 YYNGEE. V lost 2 bases and J lost 3, with 9 bases in between. The CDR3 sequence is CASSVGPFYEQYF. The CDR3 DNA sequence: TGTGCCAGCAGCGTCGGACCCTTCTACGAGCAGTACTTC.

A few counts support this clonotype. The chain has TRBV12-3 or TRBV12-4 and TRBJ2-2; D gene unclear. The CDR3 consists of 13 residues. V was shortened by 6 bases and J by 6 bases, with 11 bases between the two germline ends. The chain's CDR3 is CASSHPLPGELFF. CDR3 in DNA: TGTGCCAGCAGCCACCCCCTCCCCGGGGAGCTGTTTTTT.

This clonotype was observed a few times. This chain joins TRBV19 and TRBJ2-2, with 9 bases matching TRBD1. V lost 6 bases, J lost 4 bases, and 9 bases stayed unmatched. This CDR3 region has 16 residues. Germline CDR1 LNHDA, CDR2 SQIVND (reference sequence). The CDR3, as DNA: TGTGCCAGTAGAGAGCGACAGGGGGGCGGCACCGGGGAGCTGTTTTTT. Protein sequence: CASRERQGGGTGELFF.

The J gene is TRBJ1-5, the V gene TRBV27; D is unresolved. The CDR3 is made up of 13 amino acids. Germline CDR1 is MNHEY and CDR2 is SMNVEV (reference sequence). Trimming took off 3 bases at V and 9 bases at J, with 12 bases between the two ends. The CDR3 DNA reads as TGTGCCAGCAGTTTTAGTTTTTCGCGGCCCCAGCATTTT. The encoded protein is CASSFSFSRPQHF.

This clonotype was seen many times. The CDR3 region has the DNA TGCAGTGCCCCCATGGCGGGACAGGGACTGGCTGGCTACACCTTC. Translated: CSAPMAGQGLAGYTF. The chain recombines TRBV20-1 with TRBJ1-2; TRBD1 agrees at 9 bases. Unmatched junction bases numbered 15, after V lost 6 bases and J lost 7 bases. The CDR3 spans 15 residues. Germline CDR1 DFQATT, CDR2 SNEGSKA (reference sequence).

The sample holds a few counts of this clonotype. J is TRBJ2-4 and V is TRBV20-1; TRBD1 is a possible D gene (6 bases). V was shortened by 5 bases and J by 0 bases, with 14 bases between the two germline ends. Germline CDR1 and CDR2: DFQATT and SNEGSKA (reference sequence). This CDR3 comprises 15 residues. This CDR3 reads CSAAYNREAKNIQYF. CDR3 nucleotides: TGCAGTGCTGCATATAACAGGGAAGCCAAAAACATTCAGTACTTC.

This clonotype was seen only a few times. J is TRBJ1-1 and V is TRBV29-1; D perhaps matches TRBD1 (6 bases). The germline CDR1 and CDR2 sequences are SQVTM and ANQGSEA. The CDR3 is made up of 13 amino acids. V was trimmed by 2 bases and J by 4 bases, leaving 11 bases between them. The CDR3 protein is CSVEPSGVTEAFF. CDR3 in DNA: TGCAGCGTTGAACCTTCAGGGGTCACTGAAGCTTTCTTT.

This clonotype has just a few counts. For the CDR3, the DNA is TGTGCCAGCAGTTTGGGGACAGTCAATCAGCCCCAGCATTTT. Translating it yields CASSLGTVNQPQHF. The chain links TRBV12-3 or TRBV12-4 to TRBJ1-5; 7 bases map to TRBD1. The CDR3 runs 14 residues. The ends lost 3 bases at V and 3 bases at J; junction bases unmatched: 2.

V usage is TRBV11-2 and J usage is TRBJ1-2; TRBD1 matches at 7 bases. Trimming cost V 5 bases and J 4 bases; bases outside gene matches: 13. Per the germline V gene, CDR1 is SGHAT and CDR2 is FQNNGV. CDR3 length: 16 residues. The CDR3 sequence: CASSPRSGTDIYGYTF. CDR3 in DNA: TGTGCCAGCAGCCCCCGCTCCGGGACAGACATCTATGGCTACACCTTC.

This clonotype has ten or more counts. The chain is built from TRBV29-1 and TRBJ2-3; D ambiguous. CDR3 size: 15 residues. V gave up 1 base and J gave up 4 bases, with 15 bases separating them. Germline V gives CDR1 SQVTM, CDR2 ANQGSEA. DNA of the CDR3: TGCAGCGTTGAAGGACCAGCCCGGAGAGCAGATACGCAGTATTTT. Translation gives CSVEGPARRADTQYF.

The chain uses TRBV5-5 and TRBJ1-4; a weak D match, TRBD1 (5 bases). From germline, CDR1 is SGHKS and CDR2 YYEKEE (reference sequence). V dropped 5 bases and J dropped 5 bases, with 19 bases sitting between them. The CDR3 totals 16 residues. CDR3 DNA sequence: TGTGCCAGCAGTCCCCGAGGTCAGGGACCCAATGAAAAACTGTTTTTT. Translating it yields CASSPRGQGPNEKLFF.

This rearrangement joins TRBV20-1 to TRBJ1-1; TRBD1 is a possible D gene (5 bases). V lost 5 bases to trimming and J lost 5 bases, with 15 bases between them. CDR1 and CDR2 (germline): DFQATT, SNEGSKA (reference sequence). This CDR3 is 13 amino acids long. CDR3 amino acids: CSASLSGGTEAFF. CDR3 nucleotide sequence: TGCAGTGCTTCCCTCTCGGGGGGTACTGAAGCTTTCTTT.